A single sample gave rise to the 9 T cell receptor beta chains below, sequenced in a study of T cell responses to AZD1222 COVID-19 vaccine. TCRdb's copy holds only in-frame clones and misses some; the assay was immunoSEQ multiplex PCR. The table shows tens of thousands of clones, with around 90% occurring only once. The starting material was peripheral blood, obtained on day 0 of AZD1222 vaccination. All receptors come from an adult in good health.

The V and J genes are TRBV4-1 and TRBJ2-1, with D possibly being TRBD1 (5 bases). Trimming removed 3 bases at V and 4 bases at J, with 16 bases between. The V gene's germline CDR1 is MGHRA and CDR2 YSYEKL. The CDR3 loop spans 16 amino acids. CDR3 bases: TGCGCCAGCAGCCAGGTCCTGGGAAGGGGATACAATGAGCAGTTCTTC. This encodes CASSQVLGRGYNEQFF.

The chain uses TRBV5-1 and TRBJ2-1, with D possibly being TRBD2 (5 bases). Germline V gene data show CDR1 as SGHRS and CDR2 as YFSETQ. The CDR3 has 12 amino acids. Trimming stripped 4 bases from V and 10 bases from J, with 12 bases between. The chain's CDR3 is CASSGTGLEQFF. In DNA, the CDR3 is TGCGCCAGCAGCGGTACGGGATTAGAGCAGTTCTTC. Filled out from reference TRBV5-1 and TRBJ2-1, the complete variable domain reads KAGVTQTPRYLIKTRGQQVTLSCSPISGHRSVSWYQQTPGQGLQFLFEYFSETQRNKGNFPGRFSGRQFSNSRSEMNVSTLELGDSALYLCASSGTGLEQFFGPGTRLTVL.

A word on this clone: Other DNA sequences in this specimen translate into the identical CDR3. The rearrangement links TRBV15 to TRBJ2-7; the match to TRBD1 covers 8 bases. The CDR3 has 12 residues. Trimming removed 5 bases from V and 4 bases from J; junction bases left unmatched: 1. Per the germline V gene, CDR1 is LNHNV and CDR2 is YYDKDF (reference sequence). CDR3 coding DNA: TGTGCCACCAGCGGACAGGGTTACGAGCAGTACTTC. Protein sequence: CATSGQGYEQYF.

The chain carries TRBV28 and TRBJ1-4; 7 bases are shared with TRBD1. Germline trimming cut 3 bases from V and 6 bases from J; bases unmatched to any gene: 4. The CDR3 has 14 residues. Germline CDR1 is MDHEN and CDR2 is SYDVKM. The CDR3 protein is CASSLVTGYEKLFF. The CDR3 DNA reads as TGTGCCAGCAGTTTGGTGACAGGGTATGAAAAACTGTTTTTT.

The chain has TRBV7-2 and TRBJ2-4; perhaps TRBD1 as D (6 bases). The CDR3 extends over 15 amino acids. V gave up 3 bases and J gave up 0 bases, with 9 bases separating them. Germline loops: CDR1 SGHTA, CDR2 FQGNSA. This chain's CDR3 is CASSFPQGAKNIQYF. The CDR3, as DNA: TGTGCCAGCAGCTTCCCACAGGGAGCCAAAAACATTCAGTACTTC. Combining the CDR3 with reference TRBV7-2 and TRBJ2-4 gives the whole variable domain GAGVSQSPSNKVTEKGKDVELRCDPISGHTALYWYRQSLGQGLEFLIYFQGNSAPDKSGLPSDRFSAERTGGSVSTLTIQRTQQEDSAVYLCASSFPQGAKNIQYFGAGTRLSVL.

The gene calls are TRBV28 and TRBJ2-4; 9 nucleotides agree with TRBD1. Germline V lookup: CDR1 MDHEN, CDR2 SYDVKM. This CDR3 contains 14 residues. The V gene end was trimmed by 2 bases and the J gene end by 8 bases; junction bases not matched to a gene: 4. CDR3 residues: CASSLADRGDIQYF. In DNA, the CDR3 is TGTGCCAGCAGTTTAGCGGACAGGGGAGACATTCAGTACTTC.

This chain joins TRBV7-9 and TRBJ2-1, with 8 bases aligning to TRBD1. Unmatched junction bases numbered 8, after V lost 5 bases and J lost 8 bases. There are 14 residues in the CDR3. The germline V gene has CDR1 SEHNR and CDR2 FQNEAQ (reference sequence). CDR3 in amino acids: CASSRDRGGDEQFF. In DNA, the CDR3 is TGTGCCAGCAGCCGAGACAGGGGTGGGGATGAGCAGTTCTTC.

The CDR3 nucleotides read TGTGCCAGCAGTTACGTAATTGAGGCAGCGCGGGAAAAACTGTTTTTT. It translates to CASSYVIEAAREKLFF. The J gene is TRBJ1-4, the V gene TRBV6-5; no clear D. Germline loops: CDR1 MNHEY, CDR2 SVGAGI. V shed 2 bases and J shed 8 bases, with 18 bases lying between them. CDR3 length: 16 amino acids.

The chain employs TRBV4-1 and TRBJ2-4; maybe TRBD1 (6 bases). Trimming took off 3 bases at V and 1 base at J, with 10 bases between the two ends. Germline CDR1 is MGHRA and CDR2 is YSYEKL. This CDR3 is 15 amino acids long. For the CDR3, the DNA is TGCGCCAGCAGCCAGCTGGGGGCGGCCAAAAACATTCAGTACTTC. Translating gives CASSQLGAAKNIQYF.